A single TCR beta chain is shown here with its context. Antigen specificity is unknown. TCRdb redid the calling of the reads with MiXCR, one entry per CDR3 protein. This sample carries some 920,000 distinct CDR3 sequences, roughly 30% of them seen once, and the ten largest clones take 13%. This entry comes from a study of T cell repertoires in cytomegalovirus infection. Findings and limits, study-wide: Clonotype analysis showed dominance of the ex vivo response by HLA-C-restricted CMV-specific TCR beta clonotypes.

The CDR3 length is 16 residues. Trimming removed 0 bases at V and 0 bases at J, with 9 bases between. Germline V gives CDR1 WNHNN, CDR2 SYGVQD (reference sequence). Sequencing was performed on cultured CD8+ T cells from PBMCs, taken from culture after CMV antigen stimulation. The chain carries TRBV10-1 and TRBJ2-4; D call uncertain. The source is a human donor in good health (CMV status not recorded). Some clones in this sample may be carry-over from other donors' samples. The CDR3 protein is CASSESTSGAKNIQYF. The CDR3 DNA is TGCGCCAGCAGTGAGTCGACCTCCGGAGCCAAAAACATTCAGTACTTC.